This TCR beta chain was recovered during a study of blood T cells in healthy people across ages (dated by TCRdb to between 2015 and 2017). About the study as a whole: In model experiments, template switching captured roughly one uniquely barcoded TCR beta cDNA molecule for every two T cells. Using deep sequencing normalized with unique cDNA molecular identifiers, the study measured how TCR beta repertoire diversity changes with age. The donors were divided into four age groups: young (average around 16 years), middle-aged (around 41), aged (around 67) and long-lived (about 90). To avoid experimental bias, donors of different ages were spread randomly across the sequencing lanes. For two donors (one aged 18 to 29 and one aged 80 or older), the study analyzed two additional independent replicas of 1 million unique cDNA reads from the same blood draw.

To prepare the library, 5' RACE was applied. Sequencer: Illumina HiSeq 2500. A second PCR of about 6 to 11 cycles was performed with a sample-barcoded 5' primer and a J-beta primer mix. A template-switch 5' adaptor carrying 12 random nucleotides introduced a unique molecular identifier onto each TCR beta cDNA molecule. Each sample yielded at least 3 million CDR3-containing paired-end reads. The Mint cDNA synthesis kit, primed by a TRBC-specific oligonucleotide, was used to synthesize first-strand cDNA from all RNA. After uracil-DNA glycosylase treatment, a first 18-cycle PCR used universal primers M1SS and BC2_uni_R on all cDNA. From the authors' description of their analysis: Each sample was normalized by randomly selecting 1 million high-quality reads, each carrying a distinct molecular identifier. Reads sharing molecular identifiers were discarded rather than binned into consensus sequences. MiTCR, set to a Q25 quality threshold and the strictest error-elimination algorithm, was used for CDR3 identification, clonotype clustering and error correction. A nonparametric unseen species model with Euler transformation was used to estimate a lower bound on total TCR beta diversity. The public reads were quality trimmed at Q25 with fastp and then assembled into clones with MiXCR by TCRdb, keeping productive beta chains. CDR3 protein sequences are deduplicated, and each keeps its most common genes and DNA. V and J calls and clone size were set by TCRdb, not the authors. A total of about 970,000 distinct CDR3 sequences appear in this sample, about 51% of them only once. The top ten hold 20% to 25% of the sample.

Taken from the germline V gene, the CDR1 and CDR2 loops are SGHDT and YYEEEE. Compared with germline, V lacks 5 bases and J lacks 1 base; bases without a gene match: 7. Counted from cysteine to phenylalanine, this CDR3 has 17 amino acids. The entry retains the CDR3 DNA only, 51 bases that are in frame from base 1. This clonotype was found once. Its antigen remains undetermined. A read error is possible here, since a much larger clone lies one base away. Findings and caveats that apply to the study as a whole: There was a strong correlation between observed TCR beta diversity and the percentage of naive T cells measured by flow cytometry. Compared with the aged group, the long-lived group had more naive CD4+ T cells, fewer expanded clones and increased TCR diversity, a pattern suggesting age selection. Estimates of total diversity based on one million sequenced T cells were considered lower bounds and underestimates. Observed TCR beta diversity per million T cells fell roughly linearly with age, and a significant reduction was already apparent by age around 39. Bulk unsorted PBMC profiling prevented conclusive comparison of naive and antigen-experienced compartments. Donor CMV infection status was unknown, potentially confounding age-related changes in expanded clonotypes.

The 39 donors, aged about 6 to 95 years, were systemically healthy Caucasian individuals from Russia. Each donor gave around 9.9 milliliters of peripheral blood, collected into EDTA-treated Vacutainer tubes. Ficoll-Paque density-gradient centrifugation was used to isolate PBMCs, with at least 6 million per sample. Trizol reagent was used to extract total RNA from PBMCs, with at least 6 micrograms per sample. The percentages of naive CD45RAhigh/CD27high T cells were determined by flow cytometry on a PBMC aliquot from every donor. In this chain, TRBV5-6 is recombined with TRBJ2-2; 11 bases in the junction line up with TRBD2. The sample consisted of blood. This TCR derives from a woman aged 55-70 years in good health. The CDR3 protein sequence reads: CASSWGLAGGNTGELFF. The DNA sequence reads TGTGCCAGCAGTTGGGGGCTAGCGGGAGGGAACACCGGGGAGCTGTTTTTT.